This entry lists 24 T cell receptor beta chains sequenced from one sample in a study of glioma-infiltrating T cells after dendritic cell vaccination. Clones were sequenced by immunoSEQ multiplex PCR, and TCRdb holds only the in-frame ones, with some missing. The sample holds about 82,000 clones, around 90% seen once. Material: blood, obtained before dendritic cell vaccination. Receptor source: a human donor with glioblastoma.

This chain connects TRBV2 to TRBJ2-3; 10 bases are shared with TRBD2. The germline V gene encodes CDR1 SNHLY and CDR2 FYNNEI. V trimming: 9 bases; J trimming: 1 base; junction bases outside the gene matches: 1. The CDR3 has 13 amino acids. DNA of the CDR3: TGTGCCAGAGGGACTAGCGGCACAGATACGCAGTATTTT. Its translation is CARGTSGTDTQYF.

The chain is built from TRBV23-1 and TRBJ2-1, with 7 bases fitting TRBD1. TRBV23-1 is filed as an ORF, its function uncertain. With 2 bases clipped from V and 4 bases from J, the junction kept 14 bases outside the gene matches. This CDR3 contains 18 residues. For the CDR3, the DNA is TGCGCCAGCAGTCAAACCCCTCCGGGACAGTCGGCATACAATGAGCAGTTCTTC. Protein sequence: CASSQTPPGQSAYNEQFF.

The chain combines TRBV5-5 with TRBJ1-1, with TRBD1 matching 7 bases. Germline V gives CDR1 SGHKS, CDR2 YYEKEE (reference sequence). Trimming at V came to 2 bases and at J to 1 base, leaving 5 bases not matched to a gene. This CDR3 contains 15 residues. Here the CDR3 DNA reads TGTGCCAGCAGCTTTGCTGACAGGGCGAACACTGAAGCTTTCTTT. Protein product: CASSFADRANTEAFF.

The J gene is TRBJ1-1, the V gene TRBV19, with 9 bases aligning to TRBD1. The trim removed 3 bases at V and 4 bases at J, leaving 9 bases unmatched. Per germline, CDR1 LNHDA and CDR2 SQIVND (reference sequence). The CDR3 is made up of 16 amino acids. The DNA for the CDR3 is TGTGCCAGTAGTATTCTACAGGGGGCGCGAGGCACTGAAGCTTTCTTT. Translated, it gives CASSILQGARGTEAFF. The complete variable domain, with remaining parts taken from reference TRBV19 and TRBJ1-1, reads DGGITQSPKYLFRKEGQNVTLSCEQNLNHDAMYWYRQDPGQGLRLIYYSQIVNDFQKGDIAEGYSVSREKKESFPLTVTSAQKNPTAFYLCASSILQGARGTEAFFGQGTRLTVV.

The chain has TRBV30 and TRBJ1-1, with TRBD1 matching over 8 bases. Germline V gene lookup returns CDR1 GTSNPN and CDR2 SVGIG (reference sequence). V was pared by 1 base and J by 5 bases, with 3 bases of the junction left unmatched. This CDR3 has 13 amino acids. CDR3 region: CAWSADRDTEAFF. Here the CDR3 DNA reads TGTGCCTGGAGTGCGGACAGGGATACTGAAGCTTTCTTT.

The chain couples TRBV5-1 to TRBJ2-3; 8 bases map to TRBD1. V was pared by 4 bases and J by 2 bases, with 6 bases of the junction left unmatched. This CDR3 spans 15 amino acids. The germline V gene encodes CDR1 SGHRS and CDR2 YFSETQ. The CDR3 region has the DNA TGCGCCAGCAGCCTCGGACAGGGCCACACAGATACGCAGTATTTT. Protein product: CASSLGQGHTDTQYF.

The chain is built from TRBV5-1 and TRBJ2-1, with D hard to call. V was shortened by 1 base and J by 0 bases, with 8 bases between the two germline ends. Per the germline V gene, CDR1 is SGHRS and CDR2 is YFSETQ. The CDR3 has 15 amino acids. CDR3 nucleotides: TGCGCCAGCAGCTTGACTCTGAGCTCCTACAATGAGCAGTTCTTC. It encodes CASSLTLSSYNEQFF.

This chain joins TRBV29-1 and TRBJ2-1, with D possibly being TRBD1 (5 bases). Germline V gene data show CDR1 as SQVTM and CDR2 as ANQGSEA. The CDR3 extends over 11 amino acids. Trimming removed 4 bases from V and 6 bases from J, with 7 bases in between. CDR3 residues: CSVGQINEQFF. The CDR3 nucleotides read TGCAGCGTTGGACAGATCAATGAGCAGTTCTTC.

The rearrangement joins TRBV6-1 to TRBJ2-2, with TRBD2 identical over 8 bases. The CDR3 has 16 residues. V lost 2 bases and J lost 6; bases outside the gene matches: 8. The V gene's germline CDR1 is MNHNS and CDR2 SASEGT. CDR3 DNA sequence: TGTGCCAGCAGTGAAAGCGGTCGGGGGGGCCCCGGGGAGCTGTTTTTT. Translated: CASSESGRGGPGELFF.

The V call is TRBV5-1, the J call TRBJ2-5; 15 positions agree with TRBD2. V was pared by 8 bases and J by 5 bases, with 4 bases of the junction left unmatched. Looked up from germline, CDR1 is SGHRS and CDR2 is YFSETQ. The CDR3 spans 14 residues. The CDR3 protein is CASRTSGGAETQYF. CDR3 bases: TGCGCCAGTAGGACTAGCGGGGGGGCGGAGACCCAGTACTTC.

This CDR3 reads CASSLDRDETQYF. The CDR3 DNA follows: TGTGCCAGCAGCCTGGACAGGGACGAGACCCAGTACTTC. This rearrangement joins TRBV11-3 to TRBJ2-5; 8 bases map to TRBD1. The CDR3 has 13 residues. The junction had 4 bases not matched to a gene; V was cut back by 5 bases and J by 5 bases. The germline CDR1 and CDR2 sequences are SGHNT and YENEEA.

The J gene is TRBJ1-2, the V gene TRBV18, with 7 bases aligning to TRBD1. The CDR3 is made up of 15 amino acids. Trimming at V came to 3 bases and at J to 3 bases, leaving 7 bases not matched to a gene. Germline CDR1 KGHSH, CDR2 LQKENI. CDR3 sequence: CASSPLEGADYGYTF. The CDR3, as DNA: TGTGCCAGCTCACCTCTGGAGGGGGCGGACTATGGCTACACCTTC. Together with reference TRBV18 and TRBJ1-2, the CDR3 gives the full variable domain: NAGVMQNPRHLVRRRGQEARLRCSPMKGHSHVYWYRQLPEEGLKFMVYLQKENIIDESGMPKERFSAEFPKEGPSILRIQQVVRGDSAAYFCASSPLEGADYGYTFGSGTRLTVV.

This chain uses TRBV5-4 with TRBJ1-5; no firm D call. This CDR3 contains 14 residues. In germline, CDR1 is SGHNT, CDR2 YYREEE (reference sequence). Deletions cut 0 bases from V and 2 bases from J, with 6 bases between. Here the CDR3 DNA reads TGTGCCAGCAGCTTGGCCCCCGGCAATCAGCCCCAGCATTTT. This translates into CASSLAPGNQPQHF. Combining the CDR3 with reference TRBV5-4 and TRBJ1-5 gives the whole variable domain ETGVTQSPTHLIKTRGQQVTLRCSSQSGHNTVSWYQQALGQGPQFIFQYYREEENGRGNFPPRFSGLQFPNYSSELNVNALELDDSALYLCASSLAPGNQPQHFGDGTRLSIL.

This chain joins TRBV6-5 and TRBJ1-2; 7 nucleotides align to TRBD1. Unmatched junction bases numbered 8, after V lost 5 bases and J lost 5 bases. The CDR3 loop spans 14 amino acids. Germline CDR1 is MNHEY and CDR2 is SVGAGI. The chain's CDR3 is CASSRKQGRYGYTF. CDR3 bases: TGTGCCAGCAGTAGAAAACAGGGGAGGTATGGCTACACCTTC.

CDR3: CASSRPLEGDGYTF. The CDR3 bases are TGTGCCAGCAGCCGCCCTCTGGAAGGGGATGGCTACACCTTC. The rearrangement joins TRBV5-5 to TRBJ1-2; maybe TRBD1 (5 bases). The V gene lost 4 bases and the J gene lost 6 bases, with 16 bases spanning the gap. Germline V gene lookup returns CDR1 SGHKS and CDR2 YYEKEE (reference sequence). This CDR3 spans 14 amino acids.

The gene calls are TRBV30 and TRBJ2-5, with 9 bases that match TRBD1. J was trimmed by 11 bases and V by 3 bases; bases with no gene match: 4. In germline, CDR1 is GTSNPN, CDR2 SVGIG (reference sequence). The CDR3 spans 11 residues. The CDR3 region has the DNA TGTGCCTGGAGAATGACAGGGGGACAGTACTTC. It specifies CAWRMTGGQYF.

CDR3: CASSPSSSGFTDTQYF. In DNA, the CDR3 is TGTGCCAGCAGCCCCTCGTCTAGCGGCTTCACAGATACGCAGTATTTT. This sequence joins TRBV7-2 and TRBJ2-3; 7 bases are shared with TRBD2. With V trimmed by 5 bases and J by 2 bases, 10 bases remained unmatched. This CDR3 is built from 16 residues. Germline CDR1 reads SGHTA; CDR2 reads FQGNSA. The variable domain in full, with the rest retrieved from reference TRBV7-2 and TRBJ2-3, is GAGVSQSPSNKVTEKGKDVELRCDPISGHTALYWYRQSLGQGLEFLIYFQGNSAPDKSGLPSDRFSAERTGGSVSTLTIQRTQQEDSAVYLCASSPSSSGFTDTQYFGPGTRLTVL.

This CDR3 reads CASSLGPGGSNYGYTF. In nucleotides, the CDR3 is TGTGCCAGCAGCTTGGGGCCGGGGGGTTCTAACTATGGCTACACCTTC. The J gene is TRBJ1-2, the V gene TRBV5-4; tentatively, D is TRBD1 (5 bases). Germline CDR1 is SGHNT and CDR2 is YYREEE (reference sequence). V shed 0 bases and J shed 0 bases, with 12 bases lying between them. The CDR3 is 16 residues long.

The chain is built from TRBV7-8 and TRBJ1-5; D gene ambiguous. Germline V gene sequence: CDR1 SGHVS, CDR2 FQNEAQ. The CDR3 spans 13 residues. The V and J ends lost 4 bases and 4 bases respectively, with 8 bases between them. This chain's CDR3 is CASSWGANQPQHF. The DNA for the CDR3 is TGTGCCAGCAGCTGGGGAGCGAATCAGCCCCAGCATTTT.

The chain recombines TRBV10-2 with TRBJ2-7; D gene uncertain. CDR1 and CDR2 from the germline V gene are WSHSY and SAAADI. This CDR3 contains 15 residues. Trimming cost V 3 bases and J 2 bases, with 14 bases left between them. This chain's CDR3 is CASSDGLVLTYEQYF. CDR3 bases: TGCGCCAGCAGTGATGGGCTCGTACTTACCTACGAGCAGTACTTC.

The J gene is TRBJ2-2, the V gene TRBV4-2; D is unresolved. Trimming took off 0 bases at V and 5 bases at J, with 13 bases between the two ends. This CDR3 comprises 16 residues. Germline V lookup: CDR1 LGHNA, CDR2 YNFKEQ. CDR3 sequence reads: CASSQDRGELTGELFF. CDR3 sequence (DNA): TGTGCCAGCAGCCAAGACCGCGGAGAGTTGACCGGGGAGCTGTTTTTT.

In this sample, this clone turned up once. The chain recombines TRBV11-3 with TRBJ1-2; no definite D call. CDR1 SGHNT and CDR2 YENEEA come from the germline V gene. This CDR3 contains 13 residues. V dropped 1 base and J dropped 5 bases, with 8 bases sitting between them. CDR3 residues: CASSLAREYGYTF. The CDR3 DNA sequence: TGTGCCAGCAGCTTAGCGCGGGAATATGGCTACACCTTC.

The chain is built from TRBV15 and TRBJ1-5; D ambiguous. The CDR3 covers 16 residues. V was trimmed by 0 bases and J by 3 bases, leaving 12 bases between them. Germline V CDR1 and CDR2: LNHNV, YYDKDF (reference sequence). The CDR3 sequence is CATSRDLGGSNQPQHF. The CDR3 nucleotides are TGTGCCACCAGCAGAGATCTTGGAGGCTCCAATCAGCCCCAGCATTTT.

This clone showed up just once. CDR3 bases: TGTGCCAGCAGCAAAGAGGGTCAAGGTCTAGCGGGAGTCCTTAAGGCCTACGAGCAGTACTTC. This gives the protein CASSKEGQGLAGVLKAYEQYF. The chain has TRBV21-1 and TRBJ2-7; the table's D call, TRBD2, has no DNA check behind it. TRBV21-1 is noted as a pseudogene. The CDR3 has 21 residues.